This entry lists 18 T cell receptor beta chains sequenced from one sample in a study of cytomegalovirus exposure and HLA in healthy donors. 13 Jbeta primers and 60 Vbeta primers were used for the PCR. Using immunoSEQ multiplex PCR, the repertoire was profiled, and TCRdb retains in-frame clones only, with some absent. The table has around 75,000 clones, about 78% seen once. What was sequenced was PBMCs. Source of these receptors: a man younger than 35 in good health and CMV-seronegative.

This clone appeared a single time. The chain recombines TRBV27 with TRBJ1-6, with TRBD1 matching over 9 bases. CDR1 is MNHEY, CDR2 SMNVEV, per germline (reference sequence). There are 14 residues in the CDR3. V was clipped by 3 bases and J by 7 bases; unmatched bases: 1. The DNA of the CDR3 is TGTGCCAGCAGTTTCGACAGGGGGAATTCACCCCTCCACTTT. It encodes CASSFDRGNSPLHF.

The V gene is TRBV7-3, the J gene TRBJ1-2; 9 bases agree with TRBD1. J gave up 6 bases and V 4 bases, and 3 bases lay outside the gene matches. Germline values: CDR1 SGHTA, CDR2 FQGTGA. The CDR3 spans 13 residues. The CDR3 bases are TGTGCCAGCAGCTCACGGACAGGGGATGGCTACACCTTC. This gives the protein CASSSRTGDGYTF. Full variable domain (rest looked up from reference TRBV7-3 and TRBJ1-2): GAGVSQTPSNKVTEKGKYVELRCDPISGHTALYWYRQSLGQGPEFLIYFQGTGAADDSGLPNDRFFAVRPEGSVSTLKIQRTERGDSAVYLCASSSRTGDGYTFGSGTRLTVV.

This clone has only a few counts. The V gene is TRBV5-1, the J gene TRBJ2-5, with 7 bases that match TRBD1. The V gene end was trimmed by 0 bases and the J gene end by 1 base; junction bases not matched to a gene: 3. The CDR3 runs to 15 residues. Per the germline V gene, CDR1 is SGHRS and CDR2 is YFSETQ. DNA of the CDR3: TGCGCCAGCAGCTTGGACAGGGGAAGCCAAGAGACCCAGTACTTC. It yields the protein CASSLDRGSQETQYF.

CDR3 protein: CASSGGTDTLFF. In DNA, the CDR3 is TGTGCCAGCAGCGGCGGAACCGATACACTGTTTTTT. J is TRBJ1-4 and V is TRBV9; D uncertain. The CDR3 runs 12 residues. The V and J ends lost 3 bases and 13 bases respectively, with 13 bases between them. In germline, CDR1 is SGDLS, CDR2 YYNGEE.

The rearrangement uses TRBV21-1 and TRBJ2-3; TRBD2, the D gene given by the table, was not confirmed from the DNA. TRBV21-1 is reported as a pseudogene. The CDR3 runs to 16 residues. This CDR3 reads CASPSAGGEKTDTQYF. In DNA form, the CDR3 reads TGTGCCAGCCCTTCGGCGGGGGGCGAAAAAACAGATACGCAGTATTTT.

The rearrangement links TRBV27 to TRBJ1-1; weak D call: TRBD1 (6 bases). CDR1 and CDR2 (germline): MNHEY, SMNVEV (reference sequence). Trimming shortened V by 2 bases and J by 1 base, and 11 bases separated the two germline ends. The CDR3 spans 15 residues. The CDR3: CASSLRGGANTEAFF. The CDR3 DNA reads as TGTGCCAGCAGTTTACGAGGGGGGGCGAACACTGAAGCTTTCTTT.

The chain carries TRBV5-1 and TRBJ2-1; D remains ambiguous. The CDR3 loop spans 14 amino acids. Germline V CDR1 and CDR2: SGHRS, YFSETQ. Trimming cost V 3 bases and J 7 bases, with 14 bases left between them. CDR3 protein: CASSSSAFGNEQFF. As DNA, the CDR3 is TGCGCCAGCAGCTCAAGCGCGTTTGGGAATGAGCAGTTCTTC.

This clone was counted only a few times. This chain's CDR3 is CASSYKGQLNIQYF. The CDR3 bases are TGTGCCAGCAGTTATAAGGGACAGTTAAACATTCAGTACTTC. The chain has TRBV6-5 and TRBJ2-4; 7 bases fit TRBD1. This CDR3 region has 14 residues. Germline CDR1 MNHEY, CDR2 SVGAGI. V dropped 3 bases and J dropped 6; count of bases not matched to a gene: 5.

The rearrangement uses TRBV5-1 and TRBJ2-7; D gene unclear. Germline V gene lookup returns CDR1 SGHRS and CDR2 YFSETQ. This CDR3 is built from 14 residues. The ends were cut back, 2 bases at V and 5 bases at J, with 14 bases in the middle. CDR3 protein: CASSFAGRKNEQYF. The CDR3 region has the DNA TGCGCCAGCAGCTTCGCCGGCAGGAAGAACGAGCAGTACTTC.

The V gene is TRBV5-1, the J gene TRBJ2-7, with TRBD1 matching 8 bases. This CDR3 region has 14 residues. Germline values: CDR1 SGHRS, CDR2 YFSETQ. J gave up 3 bases and V 3 bases, and 5 bases lay outside the gene matches. The CDR3 protein is CASSSTGQGYEQYF. Written as DNA, the CDR3 is TGCGCCAGCAGCTCGACCGGACAGGGCTACGAGCAGTACTTC.

The CDR3 loop reads CASSLGRESPLHF. DNA of the CDR3: TGTGCCAGCAGCTTGGGACGGGAGTCACCCCTCCACTTT. The chain joins TRBV5-6 to TRBJ1-6; D unresolved. This CDR3 has 13 residues. Between the trimmed V and J ends, which lost 0 bases and 10 bases, there was a span of 8 bases. The germline gives CDR1 SGHDT, CDR2 YYEEEE.

A few counts support this clone. V usage is TRBV29-1 and J usage is TRBJ2-7, with D maybe TRBD1 (6 bases). Trimming stripped 6 bases from V and 3 bases from J, with 18 bases between. This CDR3 contains 14 residues. The germline V gene has CDR1 SQVTM and CDR2 ANQGSEA. The CDR3 bases are TGCAGCGTCACACCCCGGGACACCGTCTACGAGCAGTACTTC. It is translated as CSVTPRDTVYEQYF.

V usage is TRBV11-3 and J usage is TRBJ2-2, with TRBD2 matching 7 bases. The germline V gene encodes CDR1 SGHNT and CDR2 YENEEA. V dropped 5 bases and J dropped 5; count of bases not matched to a gene: 8. The CDR3 sequence is 15 residues long. Here the CDR3 DNA reads TGTGCCAGCAGCCCAGGACTAGAATATACCGGGGAGCTGTTTTTT. Protein sequence: CASSPGLEYTGELFF.

The V gene is TRBV7-2, the J gene TRBJ2-2, with 10 bases lining up with TRBD2. Trimming at V came to 2 bases and at J to 5 bases, leaving 5 bases not matched to a gene. This CDR3 spans 16 amino acids. Germline values: CDR1 SGHTA, CDR2 FQGNSA. CDR3 bases: TGTGCCAGCAGCTTAAGGCCTAGCGGGGGTACCGGGGAGCTGTTTTTT. Its protein is CASSLRPSGGTGELFF.

The CDR3 is CASSQAEGGRNEQFF. DNA for the CDR3: TGTGCCAGCAGCCAAGCAGAGGGGGGGAGGAATGAGCAGTTCTTC. The chain employs TRBV4-2 and TRBJ2-1; D may be TRBD2 (7 bases). The V and J ends lost 1 base and 7 bases respectively, with 14 bases between them. The length of the CDR3 is 15 residues. Germline CDR1 reads LGHNA; CDR2 reads YNFKEQ.

The V and J genes are TRBV15 and TRBJ2-5; 7 bases are shared with TRBD1. V dropped 0 bases and J dropped 3; count of bases not matched to a gene: 4. The CDR3 contains 15 residues. Looked up from germline, CDR1 is LNHNV and CDR2 is YYDKDF (reference sequence). The CDR3 reads CATSRDQTGKETQYF. As DNA, the CDR3 is TGTGCCACCAGCAGAGATCAGACAGGGAAAGAGACCCAGTACTTC.

This clone came up a few times. CDR3 nucleotide sequence: TGTGCCAGCAGTTACCTGCGGACAGGTAATGAGCAGTTCTTC. It specifies CASSYLRTGNEQFF. This chain links TRBV6-5 with TRBJ2-1, with 7 bases lining up with TRBD1. The CDR3 is made up of 14 amino acids. The V gene's germline CDR1 is MNHEY and CDR2 SVGAGI. V dropped 2 bases and J dropped 7; count of bases not matched to a gene: 5.

The rearrangement links TRBV6-6 to TRBJ2-7; tentatively, D is TRBD2 (5 bases). Germline loops: CDR1 MNHNY, CDR2 SVGAGI (reference sequence). Between the trimmed V and J ends, which lost 1 base and 1 base, there was a span of 11 bases. CDR3 length: 15 residues. CDR3 bases: TGTGCCAGCAGTTACTTGGACTTTTTGTCCTACGAGCAGTACTTC. Amino acids: CASSYLDFLSYEQYF.